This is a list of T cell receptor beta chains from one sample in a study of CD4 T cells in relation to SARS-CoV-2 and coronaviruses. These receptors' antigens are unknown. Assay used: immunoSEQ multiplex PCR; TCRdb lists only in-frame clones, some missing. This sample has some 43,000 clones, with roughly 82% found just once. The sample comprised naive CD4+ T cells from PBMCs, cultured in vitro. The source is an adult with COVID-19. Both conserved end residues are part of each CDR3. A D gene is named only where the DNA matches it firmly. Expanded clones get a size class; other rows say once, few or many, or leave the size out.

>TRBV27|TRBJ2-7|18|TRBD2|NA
TGTGCCACCCGAGGGACTAGCGGGAGGCTCGGTAACTCCTACGAGCAGTACTTC
CATRGTSGRLGNSYEQYF
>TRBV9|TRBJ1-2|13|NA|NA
TGTGCCAGCAGCGTAGGAGGATCTCGGGTCTACACCTTC
CASSVGGSRVYTF
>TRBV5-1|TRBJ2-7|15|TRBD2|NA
TGCGCCAGCAGCTTTACTAGCGGGCTTACCTACGAGCAGTACTTC
CASSFTSGLTYEQYF
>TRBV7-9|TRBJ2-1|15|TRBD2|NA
TGTGCCAGCAGCTCCGGGACTACTCCCTACAATGAGCAGTTCTTC
CASSSGTTPYNEQFF
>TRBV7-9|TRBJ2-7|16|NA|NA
TGTGCCAGCAGCCCTAGTAGCCAGAGAGCGATCCACGAGCAGTACTTC
CASSPSSQRAIHEQYF
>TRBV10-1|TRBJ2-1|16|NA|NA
TGCGCCAGCAGTGAGTCGACTCAGGGTTACTACAATGAGCAGTTCTTC
CASSESTQGYYNEQFF
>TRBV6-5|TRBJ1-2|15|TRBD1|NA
TGTGCCAGCAGTCGACAGGGGGCAAGTGGCTATGGCTACACCTTC
CASSRQGASGYGYTF
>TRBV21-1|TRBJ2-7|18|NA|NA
TGTGCCAGCAGCAAAGGTCCTAGCGGATTTCGAACCTACTACGAGCAGTACTTC
CASSKGPSGFRTYYEQYF
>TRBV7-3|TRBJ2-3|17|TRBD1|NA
TGTGCCAGCAGCCCCACCGCGACAGGGGGCCTTTCAGATACGCAGTATTTT
CASSPTATGGLSDTQYF
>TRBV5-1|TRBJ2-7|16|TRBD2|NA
TGCGCCAGCAGCTTGTTTGCGACTAGCGTTTCCTACGAGCAGTACTTC
CASSLFATSVSYEQYF
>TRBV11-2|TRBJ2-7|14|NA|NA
TGTGCCAGCAGCCAAGGGACTGGCTCCTACGAGCAGTACTTC
CASSQGTGSYEQYF
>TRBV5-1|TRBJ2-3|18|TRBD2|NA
TGCGCCAGCAGCGATAGGACTAGCGGGAGAAGTAGCACAGATACGCAGTATTTT
CASSDRTSGRSSTDTQYF
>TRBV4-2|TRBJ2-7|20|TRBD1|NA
TGTGCCAGCAGCCAGGACCGGGACAGACCCTTTCGCCCCGCACGGAACGAGCAGTACTTC
CASSQDRDRPFRPARNEQYF
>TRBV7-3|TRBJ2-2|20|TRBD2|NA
TGTGCCAGCAGCTTATTCAAGCCTGAGGTGGTAGCGGGATTTGCCGGGGAGCTGTTTTTT
CASSLFKPEVVAGFAGELFF
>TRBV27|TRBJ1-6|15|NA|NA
TGTGCCAGCAGTTTTTTTAGACAGGATAATTCACCCCTCCACTTT
CASSFFRQDNSPLHF
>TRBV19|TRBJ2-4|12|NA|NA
TGTGCCAGTAATACCAGGGGAAACATTCAGTACTTC
CASNTRGNIQYF
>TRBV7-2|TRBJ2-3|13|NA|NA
TGTGCCAGCAGCTTGTCAGGACCAGATACGCAGTATTTT
CASSLSGPDTQYF
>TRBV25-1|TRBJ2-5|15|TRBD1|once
TGTGCCAGCAGTGCGAGGACAGGGCTGGGGGAGACCCAGTACTTC
CASSARTGLGETQYF
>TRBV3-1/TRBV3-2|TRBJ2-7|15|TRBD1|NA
TGTGCCAGCAGCCATTCAGGACAGGGTAATAACGAGCAGTACTTC
CASSHSGQGNNEQYF
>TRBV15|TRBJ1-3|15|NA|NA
TGTGCCACCAGCAGAGACAGGAAATCTGGAAACACCATATATTTT
CATSRDRKSGNTIYF
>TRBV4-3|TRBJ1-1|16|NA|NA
TGCGCCAGCAGCCAAGCTCCTTCGGGTAAGGACACTGAAGCTTTCTTT
CASSQAPSGKDTEAFF
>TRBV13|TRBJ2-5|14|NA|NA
TGTGCCAGCAGCGCAGGGGTTAGGGTGGAGACCCAGTACTTC
CASSAGVRVETQYF
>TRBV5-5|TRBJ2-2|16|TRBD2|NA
TGTGCCAGCAGCTTTAACCCGGGACTAGCCACCGGGGAGCTGTTTTTT
CASSFNPGLATGELFF
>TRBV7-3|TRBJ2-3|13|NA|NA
TGTGCCAGCAGCCCCACTAGCACAGATACGCAGTATTTT
CASSPTSTDTQYF
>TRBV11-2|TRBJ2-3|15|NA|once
TGTGCCAGCAGCTTAGGTGGGCCGAACACAGATACGCAGTATTTT
CASSLGGPNTDTQYF
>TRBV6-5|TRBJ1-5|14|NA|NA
TGTGCCAGCAGTTCAGCAGGGAGGGCACAGCCCCAGCATTTT
CASSSAGRAQPQHF
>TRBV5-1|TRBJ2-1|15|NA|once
TGCGCCAGCAGCTTGGTTGGGCCGAGGAACAATGAGCAGTTCTTC
CASSLVGPRNNEQFF
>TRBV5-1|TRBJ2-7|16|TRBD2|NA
TGCGCCAGCAGCTTGGAGCTTCCTAGCGGGATTCTCGAGCAGTACTTC
CASSLELPSGILEQYF
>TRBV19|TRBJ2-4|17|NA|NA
TGTGCCAGTACCCAAGGATGGGGGACTGTAGCCAAAAACATTCAGTACTTC
CASTQGWGTVAKNIQYF
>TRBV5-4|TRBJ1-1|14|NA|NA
TGTGCCAGCAGGGGGGACATGATGAACACTGAAGCTTTCTTT
CASRGDMMNTEAFF
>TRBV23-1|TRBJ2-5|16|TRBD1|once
TGCGCCAGCAGCCTCGACAGGGTATGGGGCCAAGAGACCCAGTACTTC
CASSLDRVWGQETQYF
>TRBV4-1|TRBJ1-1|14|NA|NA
TGCGCCAGCAGCCAAGATACGACACTAACTGAAGCTTTCTTT
CASSQDTTLTEAFF
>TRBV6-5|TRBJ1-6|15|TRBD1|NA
TGTGCCAGCAGTTACCAGGGGGCCTCTAATTCACCCCTCCACTTT
CASSYQGASNSPLHF
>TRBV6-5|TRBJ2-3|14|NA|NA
TGTGCCAGTTTAAGGGACGGTAGCACAGATACGCAGTATTTT
CASLRDGSTDTQYF
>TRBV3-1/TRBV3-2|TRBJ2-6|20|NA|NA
TGTGCCAGCAGCCAAGATAACAACGTAACCCCAGGGGCTGGGGCCAACGTCCTGACTTTC
CASSQDNNVTPGAGANVLTF
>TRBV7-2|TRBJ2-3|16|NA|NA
TGTGCCAGCAGCCAAGTCCGGATCCTAACCACAGATACGCAGTATTTT
CASSQVRILTTDTQYF
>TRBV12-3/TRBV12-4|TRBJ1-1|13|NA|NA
TGTGCCAGCAGTAAAACAGCGAACACTGAAGCTTTCTTT
CASSKTANTEAFF